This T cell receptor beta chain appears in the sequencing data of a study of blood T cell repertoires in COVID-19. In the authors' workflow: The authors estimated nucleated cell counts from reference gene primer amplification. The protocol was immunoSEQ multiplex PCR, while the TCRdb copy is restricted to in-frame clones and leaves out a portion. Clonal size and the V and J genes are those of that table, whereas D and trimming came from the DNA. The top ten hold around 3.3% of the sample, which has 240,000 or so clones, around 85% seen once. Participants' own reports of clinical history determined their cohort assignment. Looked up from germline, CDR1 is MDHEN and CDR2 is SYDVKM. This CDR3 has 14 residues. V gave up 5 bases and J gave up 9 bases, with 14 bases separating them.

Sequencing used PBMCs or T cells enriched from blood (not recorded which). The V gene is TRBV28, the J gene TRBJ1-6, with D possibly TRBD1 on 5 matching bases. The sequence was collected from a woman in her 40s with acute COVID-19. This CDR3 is CASSPSRTFSPLHF. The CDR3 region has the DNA TGTGCCAGCAGTCCCAGTAGGACATTTTCACCCCTCCACTTT.